This entry features one TCR beta chain sequence. The antigen is undetermined. This sample stems from a study of cytomegalovirus exposure and HLA in healthy donors. Study results and caveats: Earlier analysis yielded a pattern in which most TCR beta V segments were productive about 87% or about 30% of the time. There were some public TCRs occurring in many donors, but most TCR sequences were rare.

CDR1 and CDR2 (germline): MGHRA, YSYEKL. The CDR3 loop spans 15 amino acids. J was trimmed by 5 bases and V by 3 bases; bases with no gene match: 9. It was with 60 Vbeta and 13 Jbeta primers that the PCR ran. Generated by immunoSEQ multiplex PCR, the TCRdb table keeps only in-frame clones and is missing some. The sample includes more than 110,000 clones, just over 70% of them seen just once. The V and J genes are TRBV4-1 and TRBJ1-1; 7 bases line up with TRBD1. The specimen was PBMCs. The source of this sequence is a woman aged 30 to 39 in good health and CMV-seronegative. The CDR3 loop reads CASSQVDRALTEAFF. CDR3 coding DNA: TGCGCCAGCAGCCAGGTCGACAGGGCCTTGACTGAAGCTTTCTTT.